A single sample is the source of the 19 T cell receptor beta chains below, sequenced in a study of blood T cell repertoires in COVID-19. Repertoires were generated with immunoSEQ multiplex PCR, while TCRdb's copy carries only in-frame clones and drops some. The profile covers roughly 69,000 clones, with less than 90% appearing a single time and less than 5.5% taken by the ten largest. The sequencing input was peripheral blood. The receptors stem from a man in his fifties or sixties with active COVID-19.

The CDR3 is CASSPQGGSDNEQFF. CDR3 sequence (DNA): TGTGCCAGCTCACCCCAGGGGGGCAGCGACAATGAGCAGTTCTTC. This chain joins TRBV18 and TRBJ2-1, with D perhaps matching TRBD1 (7 bases). There are 15 residues in the CDR3. Germline V gene sequence: CDR1 KGHSH, CDR2 LQKENI. The V end was cut by 3 bases, the J end by 5 bases, with 14 bases between. Complete variable domain (other parts from reference TRBV18 and TRBJ2-1): NAGVMQNPRHLVRRRGQEARLRCSPMKGHSHVYWYRQLPEEGLKFMVYLQKENIIDESGMPKERFSAEFPKEGPSILRIQQVVRGDSAAYFCASSPQGGSDNEQFFGPGTRLTVL.

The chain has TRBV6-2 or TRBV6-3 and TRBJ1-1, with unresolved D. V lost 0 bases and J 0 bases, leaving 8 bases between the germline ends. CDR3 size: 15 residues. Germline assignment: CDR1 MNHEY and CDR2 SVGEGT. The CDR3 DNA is TGTGCCAGCAGTTACTCAAGGACTTTGAACACTGAAGCTTTCTTT. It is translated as CASSYSRTLNTEAFF.

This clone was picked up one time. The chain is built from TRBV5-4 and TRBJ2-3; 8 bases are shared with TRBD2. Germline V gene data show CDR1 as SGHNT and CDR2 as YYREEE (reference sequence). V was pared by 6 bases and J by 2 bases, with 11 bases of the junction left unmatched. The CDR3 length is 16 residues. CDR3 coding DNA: TGTGCCAGCACCGGCGCGGGGGGCTTGGTCACAGATACGCAGTATTTT. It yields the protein CASTGAGGLVTDTQYF.

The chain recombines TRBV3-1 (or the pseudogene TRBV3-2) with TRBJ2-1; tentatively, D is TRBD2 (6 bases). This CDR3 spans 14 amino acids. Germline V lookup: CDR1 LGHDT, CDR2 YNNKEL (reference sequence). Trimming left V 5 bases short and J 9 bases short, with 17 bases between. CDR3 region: CASSENLARVEQFF. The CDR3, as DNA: TGTGCCAGCAGCGAAAACCTAGCGCGTGTTGAGCAGTTCTTC.

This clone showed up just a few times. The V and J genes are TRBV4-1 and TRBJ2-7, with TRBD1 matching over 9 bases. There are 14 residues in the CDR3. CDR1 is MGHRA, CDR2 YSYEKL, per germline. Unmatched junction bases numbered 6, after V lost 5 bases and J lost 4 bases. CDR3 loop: CASSSGTGRYEQYF. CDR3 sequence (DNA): TGCGCCAGCAGCTCCGGGACAGGGAGGTACGAGCAGTACTTC.

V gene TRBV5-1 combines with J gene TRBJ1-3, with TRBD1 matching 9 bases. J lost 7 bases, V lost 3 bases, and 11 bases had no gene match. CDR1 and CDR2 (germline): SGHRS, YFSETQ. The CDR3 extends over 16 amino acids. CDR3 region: CASSWTTGQGKNTIYF. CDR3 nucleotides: TGCGCCAGCAGCTGGACGACGGGACAGGGCAAGAACACCATATATTTT.

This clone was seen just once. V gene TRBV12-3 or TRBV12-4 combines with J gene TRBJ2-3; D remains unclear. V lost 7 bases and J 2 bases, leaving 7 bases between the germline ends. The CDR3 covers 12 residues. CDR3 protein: CASTIVTDTQYF. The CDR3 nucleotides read TGTGCCAGCACCATAGTCACAGATACGCAGTATTTT.

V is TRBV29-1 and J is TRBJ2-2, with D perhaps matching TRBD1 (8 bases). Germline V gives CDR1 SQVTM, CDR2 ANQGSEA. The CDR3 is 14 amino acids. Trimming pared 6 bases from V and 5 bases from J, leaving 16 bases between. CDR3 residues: CSVETGGGTGELFF. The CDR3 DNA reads TGCAGCGTAGAAACAGGGGGAGGGACCGGGGAGCTGTTTTTT.

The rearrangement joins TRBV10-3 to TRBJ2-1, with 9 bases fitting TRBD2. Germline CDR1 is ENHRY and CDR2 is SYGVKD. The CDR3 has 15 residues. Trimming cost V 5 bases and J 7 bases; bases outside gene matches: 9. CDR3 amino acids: CAISPLAGGPNEQFF. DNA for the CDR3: TGTGCCATCAGTCCGCTCGCGGGGGGGCCGAATGAGCAGTTCTTC.

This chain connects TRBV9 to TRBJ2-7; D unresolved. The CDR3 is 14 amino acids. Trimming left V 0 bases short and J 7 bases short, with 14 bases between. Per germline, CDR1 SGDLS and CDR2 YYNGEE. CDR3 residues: CASSVEPNPGEQYF. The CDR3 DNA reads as TGTGCCAGCAGCGTAGAACCAAATCCCGGGGAGCAGTACTTC.

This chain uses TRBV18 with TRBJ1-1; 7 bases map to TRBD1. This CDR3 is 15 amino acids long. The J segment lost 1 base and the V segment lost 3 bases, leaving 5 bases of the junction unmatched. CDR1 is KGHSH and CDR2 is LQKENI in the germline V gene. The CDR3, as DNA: TGTGCCAGCTCACCTAGCAGGGACAGGAACACTGAAGCTTTCTTT. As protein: CASSPSRDRNTEAFF.

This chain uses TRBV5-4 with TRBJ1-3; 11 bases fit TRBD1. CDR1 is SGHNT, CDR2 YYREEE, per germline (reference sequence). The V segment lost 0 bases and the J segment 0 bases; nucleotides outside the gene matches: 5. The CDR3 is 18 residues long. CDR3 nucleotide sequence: TGTGCCAGCAGCTTGGCCCGGACAGGGGGCCCCTCTGGAAACACCATATATTTT. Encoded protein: CASSLARTGGPSGNTIYF.

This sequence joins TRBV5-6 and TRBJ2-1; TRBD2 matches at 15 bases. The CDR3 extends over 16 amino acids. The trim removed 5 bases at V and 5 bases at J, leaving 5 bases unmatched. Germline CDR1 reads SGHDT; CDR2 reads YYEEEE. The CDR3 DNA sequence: TGTGCCAGCAGACGGACTAGCGGGAGGGATAACAATGAGCAGTTCTTC. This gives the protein CASRRTSGRDNNEQFF.

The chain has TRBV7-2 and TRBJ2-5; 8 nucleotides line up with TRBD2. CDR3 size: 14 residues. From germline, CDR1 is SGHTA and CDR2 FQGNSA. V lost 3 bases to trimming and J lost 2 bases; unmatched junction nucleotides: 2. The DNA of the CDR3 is TGTGCCAGCAGCTTCCAGCGGGGGCAAGAGACCCAGTACTTC. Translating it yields CASSFQRGQETQYF.

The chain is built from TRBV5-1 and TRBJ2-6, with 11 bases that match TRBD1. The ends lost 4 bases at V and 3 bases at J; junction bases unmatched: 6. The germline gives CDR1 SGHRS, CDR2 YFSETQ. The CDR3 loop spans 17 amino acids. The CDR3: CASSPGQGAVGANVLTF. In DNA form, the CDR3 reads TGCGCCAGCAGCCCAGGACAGGGGGCGGTTGGGGCCAACGTCCTGACTTTC.

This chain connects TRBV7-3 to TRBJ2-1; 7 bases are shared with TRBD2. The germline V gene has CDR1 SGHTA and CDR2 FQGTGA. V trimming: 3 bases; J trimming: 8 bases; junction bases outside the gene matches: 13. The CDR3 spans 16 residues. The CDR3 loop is CASSFGGSGGGDEQFF. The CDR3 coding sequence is TGTGCCAGCAGCTTCGGTGGGTCGGGAGGCGGCGATGAGCAGTTCTTC.

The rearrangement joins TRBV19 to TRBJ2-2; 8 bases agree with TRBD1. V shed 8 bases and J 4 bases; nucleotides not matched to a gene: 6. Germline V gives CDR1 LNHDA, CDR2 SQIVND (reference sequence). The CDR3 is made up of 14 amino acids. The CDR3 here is CASVDRVITGELFF. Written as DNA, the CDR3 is TGTGCCAGTGTGGACAGGGTCATCACCGGGGAGCTGTTTTTT. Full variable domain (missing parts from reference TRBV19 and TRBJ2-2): DGGITQSPKYLFRKEGQNVTLSCEQNLNHDAMYWYRQDPGQGLRLIYYSQIVNDFQKGDIAEGYSVSREKKESFPLTVTSAQKNPTAFYLCASVDRVITGELFFGEGSRLTVL.

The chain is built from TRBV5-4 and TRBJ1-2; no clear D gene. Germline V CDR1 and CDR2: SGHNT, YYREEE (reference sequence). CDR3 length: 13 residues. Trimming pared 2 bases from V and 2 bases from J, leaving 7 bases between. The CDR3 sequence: CASSLLQNYGYTF. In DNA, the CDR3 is TGTGCCAGCAGCTTATTACAAAACTATGGCTACACCTTC.

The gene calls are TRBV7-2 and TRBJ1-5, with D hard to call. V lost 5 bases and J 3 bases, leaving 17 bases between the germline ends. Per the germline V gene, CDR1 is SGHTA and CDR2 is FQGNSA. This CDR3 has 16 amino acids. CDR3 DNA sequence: TGTGCCAGCAGCCCCGGCGGGCAGTTAATCAATCAGCCCCAGCATTTT. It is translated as CASSPGGQLINQPQHF.